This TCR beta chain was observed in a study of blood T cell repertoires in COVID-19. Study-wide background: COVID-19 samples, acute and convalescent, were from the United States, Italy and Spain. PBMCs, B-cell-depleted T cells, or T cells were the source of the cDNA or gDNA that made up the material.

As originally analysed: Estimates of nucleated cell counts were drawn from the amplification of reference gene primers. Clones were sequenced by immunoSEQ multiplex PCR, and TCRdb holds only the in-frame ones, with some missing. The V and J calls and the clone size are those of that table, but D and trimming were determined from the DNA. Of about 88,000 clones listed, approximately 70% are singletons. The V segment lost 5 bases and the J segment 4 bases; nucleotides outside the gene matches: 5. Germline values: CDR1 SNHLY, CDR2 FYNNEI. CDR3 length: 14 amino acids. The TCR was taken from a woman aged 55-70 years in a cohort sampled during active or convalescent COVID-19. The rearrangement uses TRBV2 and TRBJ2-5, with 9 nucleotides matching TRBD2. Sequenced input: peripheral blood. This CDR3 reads CASSTSGGRETQYF. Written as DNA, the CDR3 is TGTGCCAGCAGTACAAGCGGGGGGAGAGAGACCCAGTACTTC. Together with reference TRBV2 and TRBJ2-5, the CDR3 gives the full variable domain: EPEVTQTPSHQVTQMGQEVILRCVPISNHLYFYWYRQILGQKVEFLVSFYNNEISEKSEIFDDQFSVERPDGSNFTLKIRSTKLEDSAMYFCASSTSGGRETQYFGPGTRLLVL.